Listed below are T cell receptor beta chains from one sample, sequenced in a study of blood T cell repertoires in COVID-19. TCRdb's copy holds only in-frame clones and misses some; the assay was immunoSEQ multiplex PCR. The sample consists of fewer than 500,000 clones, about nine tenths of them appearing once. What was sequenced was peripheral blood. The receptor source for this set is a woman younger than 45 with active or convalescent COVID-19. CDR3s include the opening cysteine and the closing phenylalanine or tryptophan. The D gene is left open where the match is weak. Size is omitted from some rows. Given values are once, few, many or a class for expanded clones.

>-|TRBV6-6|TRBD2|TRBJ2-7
TGTGCCAGCAGTCCCATGTCCCTAGCGGGGGGGCCGCGAAGCTCCTACGAGCAGTACTTC
CASSPMSLAGGPRSSYEQYF
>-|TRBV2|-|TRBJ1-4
TGTGCCAGCCACCAGGAGGTCTCTAATGAAAAACTGTTTTTT
CASHQEVSNEKLFF
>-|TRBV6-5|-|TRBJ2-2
TGTGCCAGCAGTTATAACCTACCTTACACCGGGGAGCTGTTTTTT
CASSYNLPYTGELFF
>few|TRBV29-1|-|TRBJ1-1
TGCAGCGTTGAGGGCAGGTTGAACACTGAAGCTTTCTTT
CSVEGRLNTEAFF
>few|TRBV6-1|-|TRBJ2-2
TGTGCCAGCAGTGAAGAAGCGGGTCCCGGGGAGCTGTTTTTT
CASSEEAGPGELFF
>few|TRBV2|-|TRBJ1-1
TGTGCCAGCAGTGAAACAGGTTATAGGGCTGAAGCTTTCTTT
CASSETGYRAEAFF
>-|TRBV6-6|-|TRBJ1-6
TGTGCCAGCAGTTTAGGGGGTGATTCACCCCTCCACTTT
CASSLGGDSPLHF
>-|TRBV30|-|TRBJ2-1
TGTGCCTGGAGTGTATGGGCGGGGCAGGGCTCCTACAATGAGCAGTTCTTC
CAWSVWAGQGSYNEQFF
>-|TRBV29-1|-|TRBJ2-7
TGCAGCGTTTATCAGTTTTACGAGCAGTACTTC
CSVYQFYEQYF
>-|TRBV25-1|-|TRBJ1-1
TGTGCCAGCAGTGAAGTAGAGGGGGGGGGAGCTTTCTTT
CASSEVEGGGAFF
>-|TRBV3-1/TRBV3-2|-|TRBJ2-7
TGTGCCAGCAGCCGATCGTCCCTACGCGAGCAGTACTTC
CASSRSSLREQYF
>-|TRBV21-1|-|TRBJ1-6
TGTGCCAGCAGCACCGTGGACAGGAGGACCCTCCACTTT
CASSTVDRRTLHF
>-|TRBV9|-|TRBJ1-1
TGTGCCAGCAGCGTACCAGGCGGGTTCCCGTCGGGGAACACTGAAGCTTTCTTT
CASSVPGGFPSGNTEAFF
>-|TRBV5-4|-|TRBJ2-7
TGTGCCAGCAGCTTGGAGCAGGGCGCGCGGGAGCAGTACTTC
CASSLEQGAREQYF
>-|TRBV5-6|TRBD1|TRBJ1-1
TGTGCCAGCGCCTTTACAGGGGGCACTGAAGCTTTCTTT
CASAFTGGTEAFF
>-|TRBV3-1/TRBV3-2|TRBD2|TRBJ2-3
TGTGCCAGCAGCCAATACATCGGCGGGGGGGCCGGAGATACGCAGTATTTT
CASSQYIGGGAGDTQYF
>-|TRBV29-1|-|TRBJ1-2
TGCAGCGTTGAAGACCACGGCTATGGCTACACCTTC
CSVEDHGYGYTF
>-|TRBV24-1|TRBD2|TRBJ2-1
TGTGCCACCTCACCAGGCTGGGGGGGTGACAATGAGCAGTTCTTC
CATSPGWGGDNEQFF
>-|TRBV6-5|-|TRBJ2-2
TGTGCCAGCAGTTATTTGGACTCCCACACCGGGGAGCTGTTTTTT
CASSYLDSHTGELFF
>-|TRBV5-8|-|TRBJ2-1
TGTGCCAGCAGCCCCGACTTGAGCTCCTACAATGAGCAGTTCTTC
CASSPDLSSYNEQFF
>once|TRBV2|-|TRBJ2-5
TGTGCCAGCAGTGTCAGGGTTCTAACAGAGACCCAGTACTTC
CASSVRVLTETQYF
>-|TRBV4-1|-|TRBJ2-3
TGCGCCGCAGGGGACACTAACACAGATACGCAGTATTTT
CAAGDTNTDTQYF
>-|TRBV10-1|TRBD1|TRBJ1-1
TGCGCCAGCAGTGGAACAGGGGCGGTTGAAGCTTTCTTT
CASSGTGAVEAFF
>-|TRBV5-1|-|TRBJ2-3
TGCGCCAGCAGCTCCGGGACTTCCACAGATACGCAGTATTTT
CASSSGTSTDTQYF
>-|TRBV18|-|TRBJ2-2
TGTGCCAGCTCACCAGAGGGCTCCGGGGAGCTGTTTTTT
CASSPEGSGELFF
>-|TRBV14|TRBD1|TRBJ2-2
TGTGCCAGCAGCCTCATAGCCCCGGGACAGGGGGCACGTCGTACCGGGGAGCTGTTTTTT
CASSLIAPGQGARRTGELFF
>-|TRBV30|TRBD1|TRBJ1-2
TGTGCCTGGACATCCGGGACAGGGGTTTATGGCTACACCTTC
CAWTSGTGVYGYTF
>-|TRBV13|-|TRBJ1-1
TGTGCCAGCAGCTCCTCCGTACTCACTGAAGCTTTCTTT
CASSSSVLTEAFF
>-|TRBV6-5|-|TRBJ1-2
TGTGCCAGCAGCACATACTCCGGGGGATATGGCTACACCTTC
CASSTYSGGYGYTF
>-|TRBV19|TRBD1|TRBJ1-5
TGTGCCAGTAGTATAACGCAGGGGGGTCAGCCCCAGCATTTT
CASSITQGGQPQHF
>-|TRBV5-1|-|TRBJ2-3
TGCGCCAGCAGCCGAATAGGGGGTCCCGTTTTGAACACAGATACGCAGTATTTT
CASSRIGGPVLNTDTQYF
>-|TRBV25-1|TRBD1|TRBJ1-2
TGTGCCAGCAGTGGACAGGGTTACTATGGCTACACCTTC
CASSGQGYYGYTF
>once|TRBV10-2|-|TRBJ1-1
TGCGCCAGCAGTGCTGCGAGGAGGGAGTTGAGCACAAAAGCTTTCTTT
CASSAARRELSTKAFF
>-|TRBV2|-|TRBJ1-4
TGTGCCAGCATTGGGGGCGCGAATGAAAAACTGTTTTTT
CASIGGANEKLFF
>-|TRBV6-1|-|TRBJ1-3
TGTGCCAGCAGTGATTGGGGCGGGAGAAACACCATATATTTT
CASSDWGGRNTIYF
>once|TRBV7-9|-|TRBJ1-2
TGTGCCAGCATTGGGGACAACAACTATGGCTACACCTTC
CASIGDNNYGYTF
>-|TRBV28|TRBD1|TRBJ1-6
TGTGCCAGCAGTGGGGACAGCTCCTATAATTCACCCCTCCACTTT
CASSGDSSYNSPLHF
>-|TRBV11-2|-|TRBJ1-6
TGTGCCAGCAGCCAGATACAGGGCTATAATTCACCCCTCCACTTT
CASSQIQGYNSPLHF
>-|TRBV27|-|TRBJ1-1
TGTGCCAGTCACGCCACTACACAATTGAACACTGAAGCTTTCTTT
CASHATTQLNTEAFF
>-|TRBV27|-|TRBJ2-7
TGTGCCAGCGGACACTACGAGCAGTACTTC
CASGHYEQYF
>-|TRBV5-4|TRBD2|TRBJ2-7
TGTGCCAGCAGCTTGGATGCGGGAGTCTACGAGCAGTACTTC
CASSLDAGVYEQYF
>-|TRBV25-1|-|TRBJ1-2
TGTGCCAGCCTCCAGGACAGTAACTATGGCTACACCTTC
CASLQDSNYGYTF
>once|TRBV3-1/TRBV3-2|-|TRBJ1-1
TGTGCCAGCAGCCCTTACTCGGGACAGAACACTGAAGCTTTCTTT
CASSPYSGQNTEAFF
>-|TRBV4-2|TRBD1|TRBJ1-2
TGTGCCAGCAGCCAAGATAAAGGGGGCATCACCTATGGCTACACCTTC
CASSQDKGGITYGYTF
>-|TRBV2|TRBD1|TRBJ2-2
TGTGCCAGCAGCCGCGCAGGGGGTCGGACCGGGGAGCTGTTTTTT
CASSRAGGRTGELFF
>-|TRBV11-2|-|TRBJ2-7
TGTGCCAGCAGCGGACCGGAGGAGGGGGCTTACGAGCAGTACTTC
CASSGPEEGAYEQYF
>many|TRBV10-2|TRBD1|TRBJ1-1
TGCGCCAGCAGGGGACAGGGGAACACTGAAGCTTTCTTT
CASRGQGNTEAFF
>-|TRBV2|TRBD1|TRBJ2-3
TGTGCCAGCAGAACCGGGACAGGGGGAGTGAATACGCAGTATTTT
CASRTGTGGVNTQYF
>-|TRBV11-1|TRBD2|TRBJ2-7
TGTGCCAGCAGCCCCGAGGGCAGGGAGGGCTACGAGCAGTACTTC
CASSPEGREGYEQYF
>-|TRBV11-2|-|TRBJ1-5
TGTGCCAGCAGCTTACCCCACAGGGTCAGCAATCAGCCCCAGCATTTT
CASSLPHRVSNQPQHF
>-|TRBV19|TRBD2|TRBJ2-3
TGTGCCAGTAGTCTCCAGTCGGGGGGGCGGACAGATACGCAGTATTTT
CASSLQSGGRTDTQYF
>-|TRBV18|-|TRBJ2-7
TGTGCCAGCTCACCAGGATCTCAGGGTTCTTACGAGCAGTACTTC
CASSPGSQGSYEQYF
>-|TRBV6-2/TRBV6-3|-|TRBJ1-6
TGTGCCAGCAGTTACTCGAAAGCCGTGGGGCGGACCTATAATTCACCCCTCCACTTT
CASSYSKAVGRTYNSPLHF
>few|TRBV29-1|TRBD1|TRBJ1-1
TGCAGCGTTGAGCTCCGGGACAGACCGATCCACACTGAAGCTTTCTTT
CSVELRDRPIHTEAFF
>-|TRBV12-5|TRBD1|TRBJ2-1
TGTGCTAGTGGTTTGGACGGACAGGGGTACAATGAGCAGTTCTTC
CASGLDGQGYNEQFF